This paragraph covers one T cell receptor beta chain sequence. What it recognizes is unknown. Time point reported: pre-treatment baseline. The sample comes from a study of blood T cell dynamics during melanoma immunotherapy. Turning to the study itself: First-line therapy was either pembrolizumab or nivolumab with ipilimumab for metastatic melanoma.

Whole-study findings and limits: It remained unknown if the driving T cell clones were melanoma-specific.

The germline CDR1 and CDR2 sequences are SGHRS and YFSETQ. This CDR3 has 17 residues. The trim removed 0 bases at V and 2 bases at J, leaving 6 bases unmatched. Using immunoSEQ multiplex PCR, the repertoire was profiled, and TCRdb retains in-frame clones only, with some absent. The table has fewer than 11,000 clones, around 89% seen once. The specimen was blood, collected from a patient treated with checkpoint blockade. This receptor was identified in a human donor with melanoma. V usage is TRBV5-1 and J usage is TRBJ2-2; 8 bases are shared with TRBD2. The CDR3 loop reads CASSLGIAGSNTGELFF. In DNA form, the CDR3 reads TGCGCCAGCAGCTTGGGGATAGCGGGATCTAACACCGGGGAGCTGTTTTTT. Variable domain in full (rest from reference TRBV5-1 and TRBJ2-2): KAGVTQTPRYLIKTRGQQVTLSCSPISGHRSVSWYQQTPGQGLQFLFEYFSETQRNKGNFPGRFSGRQFSNSRSEMNVSTLELGDSALYLCASSLGIAGSNTGELFFGEGSRLTVL.